Presented here are 10 T cell receptor beta chains from one specimen sequenced in a study of T-cell memory formation after mild COVID-19. TCRdb reprocessed the 5' RACE reads via MiXCR and lists one record per CDR3 protein. The sample yields hundreds of thousands of distinct CDR3 sequences, 20% to 30% seen once. Sequencing was performed on PBMCs or a T cell subset sorted from them (not recorded which). Receptors originate from an adult woman who had mild COVID-19 (a few samples of this study predate the infection). Cell type and time point are not known.

This clonotype came up a few times. This chain connects TRBV12-3 or TRBV12-4 to TRBJ1-1, with D tentatively TRBD1 (6 bases). The V gene lost 6 bases and the J gene lost 5 bases, with 16 bases spanning the gap. The CDR3 sequence is 14 residues long. CDR3 region: CASRPTGSGTEAFF. For the CDR3, the DNA is TGTGCCAGCAGACCTACAGGGTCGGGGACTGAAGCTTTCTTT.

V is TRBV7-3 and J is TRBJ2-1; 14 nucleotides match TRBD2. Germline V gives CDR1 SGHTA, CDR2 FQGTGA. The CDR3 has 16 amino acids. Losses at the gene ends were 5 bases for V and 7 bases for J; bases not matched to a gene: 7. CDR3 in amino acids: CASSAGLAGEGNEQFF. The CDR3 DNA follows: TGTGCCAGCAGCGCGGGACTAGCGGGAGAGGGAAATGAGCAGTTCTTC.

This clonotype was seen repeatedly, ten times or more. J is TRBJ2-2 and V is TRBV4-3, with D maybe TRBD2 (6 bases). The V and J ends lost 3 bases and 6 bases respectively, with 14 bases between them. CDR3 length equals 15 residues. Germline V gene lookup returns CDR1 LGHNA and CDR2 YSLEER. DNA for the CDR3: TGCGCCAGCAGCCACCTCGGGAGTGGGTCCGGGGAGCTGTTTTTT. It encodes CASSHLGSGSGELFF.

In this sample, this clonotype turned up once. The rearrangement uses TRBV29-1 and TRBJ1-1; D is unclear. Germline V gene sequence: CDR1 SQVTM, CDR2 ANQGSEA. The CDR3 is 15 amino acids. V was trimmed by 2 bases and J by 1 base, leaving 14 bases between them. For the CDR3, the DNA is TGCAGCGTTGAACCTCCTCAGGAGCAGAACACTGAAGCTTTCTTT. It is translated as CSVEPPQEQNTEAFF.

The V call is TRBV7-2, the J call TRBJ1-2, with 7 positions matching TRBD1. CDR1 and CDR2 from the germline V gene are SGHTA and FQGNSA. V shed 5 bases and J 6 bases; nucleotides not matched to a gene: 9. This CDR3 comprises 14 residues. This chain's CDR3 is CASSLIRGADGYTF. The DNA for the CDR3 is TGTGCCAGCAGCCTGATCAGGGGGGCGGATGGCTACACCTTC.

This clonotype was seen a handful of times. The rearrangement uses TRBV4-1 and TRBJ2-2; TRBD2 aligns across 12 bases. CDR1 MGHRA and CDR2 YSYEKL come from the germline V gene. V gave up 8 bases and J gave up 3 bases; unmatched junction bases: 4. The CDR3 runs to 15 residues. The CDR3 spells CASWGLAGHTGELFF. The CDR3 DNA reads as TGCGCCAGCTGGGGACTAGCGGGTCACACCGGGGAGCTGTTTTTT.

The chain has TRBV6-5 and TRBJ2-4; D possibly corresponds to TRBD1 (6 bases). V shed 6 bases and J shed 6 bases, with 9 bases lying between them. The CDR3 totals 12 residues. The germline CDR1 and CDR2 sequences are MNHEY and SVGAGI. CDR3 nucleotides: TGTGCCAGCAGCCAGGACAGAAACATTCAGTACTTC. It specifies CASSQDRNIQYF.

This clonotype was seen only once. The chain uses TRBV7-9 and TRBJ1-2, with D possibly TRBD1 on 5 matching bases. Germline CDR1 and CDR2: SEHNR and FQNEAQ (reference sequence). V was cut by 5 bases and J by 5 bases, with 18 bases left in between. The CDR3 totals 15 residues. The CDR3 coding sequence is TGTGCCAGCAGCGCTTGGGACGTCGAGGGGTATGGCTACACCTTC. Its protein product is CASSAWDVEGYGYTF.

This clonotype was found many times. The chain carries TRBV3-1 and TRBJ2-7; 12 bases align to TRBD2. Germline CDR1 reads LGHDT; CDR2 reads YNNKEL (reference sequence). The CDR3 consists of 15 residues. V shed 4 bases and J 6 bases; nucleotides not matched to a gene: 7. The CDR3 sequence is CASSPRTSGVGEQYF. The CDR3 nucleotides are TGTGCCAGCAGCCCCCGGACTAGCGGGGTCGGCGAGCAGTACTTC.

This clonotype has just a few counts. The chain combines TRBV7-2 with TRBJ2-5; 11 nucleotides line up with TRBD2. This CDR3 region has 18 residues. The germline V gene has CDR1 SGHTA and CDR2 FQGNSA. V dropped 0 bases and J dropped 2; count of bases not matched to a gene: 8. The DNA for the CDR3 is TGTGCCAGCAGCTTAGCGCTAGCGGGAGGACCCCCTCAAGAGACCCAGTACTTC. It specifies CASSLALAGGPPQETQYF.